The 26 T cell receptor beta chains given below trace back to one sample, sequenced in a study of T cell responses to AZD1222 COVID-19 vaccine. Produced via immunoSEQ multiplex PCR; TCRdb's table is partial and in-frame only. The sample lists some 86,000 clones; about nine tenths were seen once. Source: peripheral blood, taken 28 days after the second AZD1222 dose. All receptors come from an adult who received the AZD1222 COVID-19 vaccine.

The J gene is TRBJ1-5, the V gene TRBV2, with a weak D call TRBD1 (5 bases). V lost 1 base and J 5 bases, leaving 12 bases between the germline ends. Per the germline V gene, CDR1 is SNHLY and CDR2 is FYNNEI. The CDR3 extends over 15 amino acids. The CDR3 region is CASSEDGREHQPQHF. The CDR3, as DNA: TGTGCCAGCAGTGAAGACGGCAGGGAGCATCAGCCCCAGCATTTT.

This clone occurred once. This chain connects TRBV28 to TRBJ1-2, with D perhaps matching TRBD1 (5 bases). CDR1 is MDHEN, CDR2 SYDVKM, per germline. Trimming pared 4 bases from V and 2 bases from J, leaving 14 bases between. The CDR3 is made up of 15 amino acids. This chain's CDR3 is CASSSPGGGNYGYTF. CDR3 nucleotides: TGTGCCAGCAGTTCCCCGGGGGGAGGCAACTATGGCTACACCTTC.

The chain carries TRBV7-6 and TRBJ1-2; TRBD1 agrees at 8 bases. The CDR3 totals 14 residues. CDR1 is SGHVS, CDR2 FNYEAQ, per germline. J lost 6 bases, V lost 1 base, and 4 bases had no gene match. The CDR3 reads CASSLGAGGNGYTF. In DNA, the CDR3 is TGTGCCAGCAGCTTAGGTGCAGGGGGCAATGGCTACACCTTC.

The CDR3, as DNA: TGTGCCAGTAGTATAGTCCCGGGACAGGGGAATATCAATCAGCCCCAGCATTTT. This codes for CASSIVPGQGNINQPQHF. This chain links TRBV19 with TRBJ1-5; 10 bases are a match to TRBD1. Germline-derived CDR1 and CDR2 are LNHDA and SQIVND (reference sequence). Trimming took 1 base from V and 3 from J; bases not matched to a gene: 9. The length of the CDR3 is 18 residues.

V and J are TRBV5-4 and TRBJ2-7; TRBD2 matches 8 bases. J was trimmed by 5 bases and V by 5 bases; bases with no gene match: 6. CDR3 length: 13 residues. Germline lookup yields CDR1 SGHNT and CDR2 YYREEE (reference sequence). The CDR3: CASSQRGGNEQYF. The CDR3 coding sequence is TGTGCCAGCAGTCAACGGGGGGGTAACGAGCAGTACTTC. The full variable domain, completed using reference TRBV5-4 and TRBJ2-7, is ETGVTQSPTHLIKTRGQQVTLRCSSQSGHNTVSWYQQALGQGPQFIFQYYREEENGRGNFPPRFSGLQFPNYSSELNVNALELDDSALYLCASSQRGGNEQYFGPGTRLTVT.

The J gene is TRBJ1-1, the V gene TRBV3-1 (or the pseudogene TRBV3-2); maybe TRBD1 (5 bases). Germline-derived CDR1 and CDR2 are LGHDT and YNNKEL (reference sequence). This CDR3 is 14 amino acids long. Trimming removed 4 bases at V and 0 bases at J, with 9 bases between. This CDR3 is CASSPETVNTEAFF. The CDR3 bases are TGTGCCAGCAGCCCCGAGACAGTGAACACTGAAGCTTTCTTT.

This chain joins TRBV6-5 and TRBJ1-5; D remains ambiguous. Between the trimmed V and J ends, which lost 0 bases and 3 bases, there was a span of 6 bases. The CDR3 is 14 amino acids. CDR1 and CDR2 from the germline V gene are MNHEY and SVGAGI. CDR3 protein: CASSYSNLNQPQHF. The CDR3 DNA reads as TGTGCCAGCAGTTACTCAAACCTCAATCAGCCCCAGCATTTT.

For this clone: In the same sample, other DNA sequences code for this CDR3. The rearrangement joins TRBV28 to TRBJ2-7; D is unresolved. V was trimmed by 4 bases and J by 4 bases, leaving 5 bases between them. The CDR3 has 11 residues. Germline lookup yields CDR1 MDHEN and CDR2 SYDVKM. CDR3 bases: TGTGCCAGCAGTTCTCAATACGAGCAGTACTTC. It encodes CASSSQYEQYF.

This chain joins TRBV18 and TRBJ1-3, with D unresolved. This CDR3 comprises 15 residues. The germline V gene encodes CDR1 KGHSH and CDR2 LQKENI. Trimming pared 3 bases from V and 6 bases from J, leaving 15 bases between. The CDR3 loop reads CASSPPGIQSNTIYF. DNA for the CDR3: TGTGCCAGCTCACCTCCCGGGATACAGTCAAACACCATATATTTT.

The chain couples TRBV7-3 to TRBJ1-1, with D perhaps matching TRBD1 (6 bases). This CDR3 spans 13 amino acids. Germline V CDR1 and CDR2: SGHTA, FQGTGA. Trimming pared 4 bases from V and 3 bases from J, leaving 9 bases between. The CDR3 reads CASSWSGDTEAFF. The CDR3 DNA follows: TGTGCCAGCAGCTGGTCAGGGGACACTGAAGCTTTCTTT. The full variable domain, with the rest looked up from reference TRBV7-3 and TRBJ1-1, is GAGVSQTPSNKVTEKGKYVELRCDPISGHTALYWYRQSLGQGPEFLIYFQGTGAADDSGLPNDRFFAVRPEGSVSTLKIQRTERGDSAVYLCASSWSGDTEAFFGQGTRLTVV.

This clone was observed a single time. The chain carries TRBV30 and TRBJ1-5; a possible D gene is TRBD1 (5 bases). There are 15 residues in the CDR3. Germline V gene data show CDR1 as GTSNPN and CDR2 as SVGIG (reference sequence). V dropped 0 bases and J dropped 4 bases, with 13 bases sitting between them. This chain's CDR3 is CAWSVGQVGNQPQHF. The DNA for the CDR3 is TGTGCCTGGAGTGTGGGGCAGGTTGGAAATCAGCCCCAGCATTTT.

V usage is TRBV9 and J usage is TRBJ1-2; no clear D. The CDR3 spans 17 residues. Trimming stripped 0 bases from V and 4 bases from J, with 19 bases between. The V gene's germline CDR1 is SGDLS and CDR2 YYNGEE. Written as DNA, the CDR3 is TGTGCCAGCAGCGTAGCTTCGAACCCTATAGTACCCTATGGCTACACCTTC. It translates to CASSVASNPIVPYGYTF.

The J gene is TRBJ2-3, the V gene TRBV19, with 9 bases identical to TRBD1. The CDR3 is made up of 15 amino acids. V dropped 1 base and J dropped 4; count of bases not matched to a gene: 3. Germline CDR1 is LNHDA and CDR2 is SQIVND (reference sequence). DNA for the CDR3: TGTGCCAGTAGTATAGGACAGGGGGTGTCAGATACGCAGTATTTT. Translating it yields CASSIGQGVSDTQYF.

The chain is built from TRBV4-3 and TRBJ1-2; tentative D call: TRBD1 (6 bases). This CDR3 contains 18 residues. The ends were cut back, 0 bases at V and 6 bases at J, with 23 bases in the middle. Per germline, CDR1 LGHNA and CDR2 YSLEER. The CDR3: CASSQDRAQGGAKDGYTF. The CDR3 DNA reads as TGCGCCAGCAGCCAAGATCGGGCACAGGGAGGTGCGAAGGATGGCTACACCTTC.

The gene calls are TRBV3-1 (or the pseudogene TRBV3-2) and TRBJ2-7; D remains ambiguous. The V end was cut by 4 bases, the J end by 0 bases, with 7 bases between. Germline values: CDR1 LGHDT, CDR2 YNNKEL (reference sequence). The CDR3 is 13 residues long. CDR3 coding DNA: TGTGCCAGCAGCCTGCGCCTCTCCTACGAGCAGTACTTC. It translates to CASSLRLSYEQYF.

The chain uses TRBV27 and TRBJ2-5; D assignment may be TRBD1 or TRBD2 (5 bases each). Trimming pared 3 bases from V and 1 base from J, leaving 12 bases between. This CDR3 is 15 amino acids long. Germline V gives CDR1 MNHEY, CDR2 SMNVEV (reference sequence). This chain's CDR3 is CASSFLGTPQETQYF. For the CDR3, the DNA is TGTGCCAGCAGTTTCCTCGGGACCCCCCAAGAGACCCAGTACTTC.

The sample holds one count of this clone. V usage is TRBV6-5 and J usage is TRBJ1-1, with D unresolved. Germline assignment: CDR1 MNHEY and CDR2 SVGAGI. This CDR3 has 13 residues. Trimming removed 5 bases at V and 0 bases at J, with 7 bases between. The CDR3 nucleotides are TGTGCCAGCAGTAGGGAGTTGAACACTGAAGCTTTCTTT. This codes for CASSRELNTEAFF.

Comments on this clone: This sample includes further DNA sequences coding for the same CDR3. The rearrangement uses TRBV4-1 and TRBJ1-4; no clear D gene. CDR1 is MGHRA, CDR2 YSYEKL, per germline. V was shortened by 1 base and J by 4 bases, with 10 bases between the two germline ends. The CDR3 runs 15 residues. CDR3 nucleotide sequence: TGCGCCAGCAGCCAAGGGGATAGAGATAATGAAAAACTGTTTTTT. This gives the protein CASSQGDRDNEKLFF.

V usage is TRBV18 and J usage is TRBJ1-1; 10 positions match TRBD1. The ends lost 9 bases at V and 1 base at J; junction bases unmatched: 5. Germline V CDR1 and CDR2: KGHSH, LQKENI. The CDR3 spans 14 residues. The CDR3 nucleotides are TGTGCCAGTTCCGGGGACAGGGGGAACACTGAAGCTTTCTTT. As protein: CASSGDRGNTEAFF.

The chain carries TRBV14 and TRBJ1-4; D might be TRBD1 (6 bases). The CDR3 has 15 residues. The germline gives CDR1 SGHDN, CDR2 FVKESK. Trimming took 5 bases from V and 8 from J, leaving 18 bases between them. The CDR3 DNA is TGTGCCAGCAGCTCTTATGCAGGGGCGGACGAAAAACTGTTTTTT. Its translation: CASSSYAGADEKLFF. The full variable domain, with the rest looked up from reference TRBV14 and TRBJ1-4, is EAGVTQFPSHSVIEKGQTVTLRCDPISGHDNLYWYRRVMGKEIKFLLHFVKESKQDESGMPNNRFLAERTGGTYSTLKVQPAELEDSGVYFCASSSYAGADEKLFFGSGTQLSVL.

The rearrangement links TRBV5-1 to TRBJ1-4, with D perhaps matching TRBD1 (5 bases). V was pared by 3 bases and J by 12 bases, with 15 bases between. Germline V gene data show CDR1 as SGHRS and CDR2 as YFSETQ. The CDR3 loop spans 13 amino acids. The CDR3 sequence: CASSSVGEGELFF. Here the CDR3 DNA reads TGCGCCAGCAGCTCCGTCGGGGAAGGGGAACTGTTTTTT.

The CDR3 is CASSYGDRGTEAFF. For the CDR3, the DNA is TGCGCCAGCAGCTATGGGGACAGGGGAACTGAAGCTTTCTTT. The rearrangement joins TRBV5-1 to TRBJ1-1; 10 bases agree with TRBD1. V lost 3 bases and J lost 5; bases outside the gene matches: 4. Germline V lookup: CDR1 SGHRS, CDR2 YFSETQ. CDR3 size: 14 residues.

This chain uses TRBV28 with TRBJ2-4; 8 bases align to TRBD2. CDR1 is MDHEN and CDR2 is SYDVKM in the germline V gene. CDR3 size: 17 residues. Trimming cost V 5 bases and J 0 bases; bases outside gene matches: 9. The CDR3 loop reads CASSTTPGGGAKNIQYF. As DNA, the CDR3 is TGTGCCAGCAGTACAACCCCGGGAGGGGGAGCCAAAAACATTCAGTACTTC.

V usage is TRBV2 and J usage is TRBJ2-7; D gene uncertain. The CDR3 length is 11 residues. Between the trimmed V and J ends, which lost 1 base and 3 bases, there was a span of 1 base. CDR1 SNHLY and CDR2 FYNNEI come from the germline V gene. Here the CDR3 reads CASSEVYEQYF. In DNA form, the CDR3 reads TGTGCCAGCAGTGAAGTCTACGAGCAGTACTTC.

This clone appeared once. This chain uses TRBV7-9 with TRBJ1-6; a possible D gene is TRBD1 (6 bases). Looked up from germline, CDR1 is SEHNR and CDR2 is FQNEAQ (reference sequence). The CDR3 has 14 residues. V lost 5 bases and J lost 7, with 12 bases in between. CDR3 coding DNA: TGTGCCAGCAGCCGCCGGGACACAAATTCACCCCTCCACTTT. The encoded protein is CASSRRDTNSPLHF.

The V gene is TRBV3-1 (or the pseudogene TRBV3-2), the J gene TRBJ1-2, with D possibly matching TRBD1 (6 bases). Germline V CDR1 and CDR2: LGHDT, YNNKEL (reference sequence). The length of the CDR3 is 14 residues. V was clipped by 4 bases and J by 8 bases, with 17 bases between them. Written as DNA, the CDR3 is TGTGCCAGCAGCCGAGGAACGGGGGGCGAAGGCTACACCTTC. Protein product: CASSRGTGGEGYTF.